This record covers a single T cell receptor (beta chain). Using immunoSEQ multiplex PCR, the repertoire was profiled, and TCRdb retains in-frame clones only, with some absent. Seen here are about 51,000 clones, 80% to 90% observed once, and the top ten hold 5.5% to 7.5%. The sample belongs to a study of blood T cell repertoires in COVID-19. For the study at large: Material from acute and convalescent COVID-19 was sourced from the United States, Italy and Spain. Sources were T cells, B-cell-depleted T cells, or PBMCs; the material itself was cDNA or gDNA.

CDR1 and CDR2 from the germline V gene are MNHEY and SVGAGI. Trimming removed 6 bases from V and 0 bases from J, with 8 bases in between. The length of the CDR3 is 13 residues. Input material: peripheral blood. This chain links TRBV6-5 with TRBJ2-5, with D possibly being TRBD1 (5 bases). This receptor was identified in a man aged 45 to 65 with active COVID-19. As DNA, the CDR3 is TGTGCCAGCAGGGACACCTACCAAGAGACCCAGTACTTC. It codes for CASRDTYQETQYF.